The 18 T cell receptor beta chains reported below all come from one sample, sequenced in a study of beta chain features in type 1 diabetes. Study results and caveats: TCRB CDR3 length was moderately but significantly reduced in all four CD4+ subsets of Type 1 diabetes patients.

TCRB transcripts that were expressed got sequenced, as all of the isolated RNA had been reverse transcribed. Repertoires were generated with immunoSEQ multiplex PCR, while TCRdb's copy carries only in-frame clones and drops some. In the table there are a few hundred thousand clones, roughly 14% of which are singletons. Antigens of these TCRs are unknown. Sequenced sample: naive CD4+ T cells from blood. The source of these receptors is a young woman with type 1 diabetes.

The chain uses TRBV29-1 and TRBJ1-2, with D perhaps matching TRBD1 (5 bases). The V end lost 6 bases, the J end lost 2 bases, and 13 bases lay between the germline ends. This CDR3 contains 13 residues. Germline values: CDR1 SQVTM, CDR2 ANQGSEA. DNA for the CDR3: TGCAGCGTGGGGGAGGGTGAAAACTATGGCTACACCTTC. Protein sequence: CSVGEGENYGYTF. The full variable domain, its missing parts supplied by reference TRBV29-1 and TRBJ1-2, is SAVISQKPSRDICQRGTSLTIQCQVDSQVTMMFWYRQQPGQSLTLIATANQGSEATYESGFVIDKFPISRPNLTFSTLTVSNMSPEDSSIYLCSVGEGENYGYTFGSGTRLTVV.

The chain uses TRBV9 and TRBJ2-3; TRBD2 is a possible D gene (5 bases). With 0 bases removed from V and 5 bases from J, the gap between germline ends came to 10 bases. Germline CDR1 SGDLS, CDR2 YYNGEE. CDR3 size: 14 residues. CDR3 DNA sequence: TGTGCCAGCAGCGTAGGAGGAGGCGGAGATACGCAGTATTTT. Translation: CASSVGGGGDTQYF.

In DNA, the CDR3 is TGTGCCAGCTCACCCAGGGCGACTAGCTCCTACAATGAGCAGTTCTTC. Its protein product is CASSPRATSSYNEQFF. The V and J genes are TRBV18 and TRBJ2-1, with D possibly matching TRBD2 (6 bases). The V and J ends lost 3 bases and 0 bases respectively, with 12 bases between them. Germline V gene sequence: CDR1 KGHSH, CDR2 LQKENI. This CDR3 region has 16 residues.

The chain combines TRBV7-8 with TRBJ2-7, with D possibly TRBD1 on 5 matching bases. The V gene's germline CDR1 is SGHVS and CDR2 FQNEAQ. V lost 7 bases, J lost 2 bases, and 15 bases lay in between. The CDR3 is 14 amino acids. The CDR3 loop is CASNLHRGPYEQYV. The DNA for the CDR3 is TGTGCCAGCAACCTACATAGGGGCCCCTACGAGCAGTACGTC.

This chain uses TRBV4-2 with TRBJ2-7, with TRBD2 matching 8 bases. V lost 3 bases and J lost 3; bases outside the gene matches: 19. This CDR3 is 19 amino acids long. The germline V gene encodes CDR1 LGHNA and CDR2 YNFKEQ. CDR3 protein: CASSHSVGGAKKKYYEQYF. CDR3 coding DNA: TGTGCCAGCAGCCACTCAGTCGGGGGGGCGAAGAAAAAGTACTACGAGCAGTACTTC.

J is TRBJ2-2 and V is TRBV7-9, with D tentatively TRBD1 (6 bases). The CDR3 sequence is 14 residues long. Germline values: CDR1 SEHNR, CDR2 FQNEAQ (reference sequence). V was shortened by 9 bases and J by 1 base, with 12 bases between the two germline ends. The CDR3 nucleotides read TGTGCCAGGACCACGGGACAGAACACCGGGGAGCTGTTTTTT. This gives the protein CARTTGQNTGELFF.

The gene calls are TRBV18 and TRBJ2-7; 8 bases fit TRBD2. Looked up from germline, CDR1 is KGHSH and CDR2 is LQKENI. This CDR3 comprises 15 residues. J lost 6 bases, V lost 2 bases, and 9 bases had no gene match. In DNA, the CDR3 is TGTGCCAGCTCACCAATAGGACTAGCAGACGGCGAGCAGTACTTC. It specifies CASSPIGLADGEQYF.

This clone turned up a few times. Other DNA sequences of this sample code for an identical CDR3. V gene TRBV5-1 combines with J gene TRBJ2-5; no clear D. V was shortened by 0 bases and J by 5 bases, with 5 bases between the two germline ends. Per germline, CDR1 SGHRS and CDR2 YFSETQ. This CDR3 is 12 amino acids long. DNA for the CDR3: TGCGCCAGCAGCTTGGCCGGGGAGACCCAGTACTTC. Amino acids: CASSLAGETQYF.

This clone was counted only a few times. The J gene is TRBJ2-7, the V gene TRBV29-1; no clear D gene. With 6 bases removed from V and 1 base from J, the gap between germline ends came to 10 bases. CDR1 is SQVTM, CDR2 ANQGSEA, per germline. CDR3 length: 12 amino acids. CDR3 loop: CSVATVSYEQYF. The DNA of the CDR3 is TGCAGCGTCGCTACGGTATCCTACGAGCAGTACTTC.

This clone was observed a few times. The chain combines TRBV28 with TRBJ2-7, with D possibly TRBD1 on 5 matching bases. V lost 6 bases to trimming and J lost 7 bases, with 16 bases between them. CDR1 is MDHEN and CDR2 is SYDVKM in the germline V gene. The CDR3 runs 13 residues. CDR3: CASSQGLLVEQYF. The CDR3 bases are TGTGCCAGCAGCCAGGGCCTACTTGTAGAGCAGTACTTC.

Turning to this clone: The same CDR3 arises from other DNA sequences in this sample as well. V and J are TRBV18 and TRBJ1-1; TRBD1 might be the D (5 bases). Germline V gene data show CDR1 as KGHSH and CDR2 as LQKENI. The germline V and J ends were trimmed by 3 bases and 1 base, with 9 bases remaining between them. The CDR3 contains 14 residues. CDR3 in DNA: TGTGCCAGCTCACCGCGGCAGGGGAACACTGAAGCTTTCTTT. Translated: CASSPRQGNTEAFF.

This clone appeared a few times. The rearrangement uses TRBV4-1 and TRBJ2-5; 7 nucleotides line up with TRBD2. CDR1 is MGHRA, CDR2 YSYEKL, per germline. CDR3 length: 14 residues. V trimming: 2 bases; J trimming: 4 bases; junction bases outside the gene matches: 4. The CDR3 nucleotides are TGCGCCAGCAGCCAAATCCTAGCGGTAGAGACCCAGTACTTC. This codes for CASSQILAVETQYF.

There are a few counts of this clone. The J gene is TRBJ1-1, the V gene TRBV4-3; perhaps TRBD1 as D (6 bases). V was shortened by 1 base and J by 0 bases, with 6 bases between the two germline ends. CDR1 and CDR2 from the germline V gene are LGHNA and YSLEER. The CDR3 totals 14 residues. The CDR3 spells CASSQAGVNTEAFF. CDR3 coding DNA: TGCGCCAGCAGCCAAGCAGGGGTGAACACTGAAGCTTTCTTT.

Concerning this clone itself: The identical CDR3 is also encoded by other nucleotide sequences in the sample. V and J are TRBV10-3 and TRBJ1-2; 8 bases map to TRBD1. The length of the CDR3 is 13 residues. Germline values: CDR1 ENHRY, CDR2 SYGVKD. V was clipped by 4 bases and J by 5 bases; unmatched bases: 3. In nucleotides, the CDR3 is TGTGCCATCAGTGGTCAGGGGGCGTATGGCTACACCTTC. It encodes CAISGQGAYGYTF.

This clone showed up just a few times. The chain carries TRBV5-1 and TRBJ1-5, with TRBD1 matching 8 bases. Per the germline V gene, CDR1 is SGHRS and CDR2 is YFSETQ. CDR3 length: 13 residues. Germline trimming cut 3 bases from V and 5 bases from J; bases unmatched to any gene: 1. CDR3 nucleotide sequence: TGCGCCAGCAGCTCGACAGGGGATCAGCCCCAGCATTTT. This translates into CASSSTGDQPQHF. Supplemented by reference TRBV5-1 and TRBJ1-5, the full variable domain reads KAGVTQTPRYLIKTRGQQVTLSCSPISGHRSVSWYQQTPGQGLQFLFEYFSETQRNKGNFPGRFSGRQFSNSRSEMNVSTLELGDSALYLCASSSTGDQPQHFGDGTRLSIL.

The chain couples TRBV7-9 to TRBJ1-5; weak D call: TRBD1 (6 bases). This CDR3 has 13 amino acids. Germline V CDR1 and CDR2: SEHNR, FQNEAQ (reference sequence). The ends were cut back, 5 bases at V and 6 bases at J, with 11 bases in the middle. The CDR3 sequence is CASSPPGVQPQHF. The CDR3 DNA sequence: TGTGCCAGCAGCCCCCCAGGGGTTCAGCCCCAGCATTTT.

The table lists this clone with a few counts. The chain recombines TRBV2 with TRBJ2-5; tentatively, D is TRBD1 (5 bases). V dropped 4 bases and J dropped 5 bases, with 11 bases sitting between them. The CDR3 totals 13 residues. Germline CDR1 and CDR2: SNHLY and FYNNEI. In DNA form, the CDR3 reads TGTGCCAGCAGTGGGCAGGGTTTGGAGACCCAGTACTTC. It translates to CASSGQGLETQYF. Full variable domain (missing parts from reference TRBV2 and TRBJ2-5): EPEVTQTPSHQVTQMGQEVILRCVPISNHLYFYWYRQILGQKVEFLVSFYNNEISEKSEIFDDQFSVERPDGSNFTLKIRSTKLEDSAMYFCASSGQGLETQYFGPGTRLLVL.

The chain joins TRBV5-1 to TRBJ2-5, with D possibly TRBD2 on 5 matching bases. The CDR3 is 15 amino acids. CDR1 SGHRS and CDR2 YFSETQ come from the germline V gene. The germline V and J ends were trimmed by 4 bases and 0 bases, with 13 bases remaining between them. The CDR3 protein is CASSEERTYQETQYF. The DNA of the CDR3 is TGCGCCAGCAGCGAGGAGCGGACTTACCAAGAGACCCAGTACTTC.